These 6 T cell receptor beta chains were sequenced from one sample in a study of shared clonotypes between healthy human individuals. Sequencing used immunoSEQ multiplex PCR; TCRdb keeps in-frame clones, though not all of them. The sample shows hundreds of thousands of clones, nearly 95% of them seen only once. Terminally differentiated effector memory CD45RA+ cells were excluded by CCR7 positive selection of CD45RO-negative cells. Sample: naive CD8+ T cells sorted from blood. The receptor source for this set is a young man in good health.

In its sample, this clone was seen once. This rearrangement joins TRBV7-9 to TRBJ2-7, with 11 bases aligning to TRBD2. Per germline, CDR1 SEHNR and CDR2 FQNEAQ (reference sequence). The CDR3 spans 15 residues. J was trimmed by 4 bases and V by 3 bases; bases with no gene match: 5. The CDR3 region is CASSLVAGGRYEQYF. CDR3 coding DNA: TGTGCCAGCAGCTTGGTAGCGGGAGGGAGGTACGAGCAGTACTTC. Complete variable domain (other parts from reference TRBV7-9 and TRBJ2-7): DTGVSQNPRHKITKRGQNVTFRCDPISEHNRLYWYRQTLGQGPEFLTYFQNEAQLEKSRLLSDRFSAERPKGSFSTLEIQRTEQGDSAMYLCASSLVAGGRYEQYFGPGTRLTVT.

The rearrangement joins TRBV4-1 to TRBJ2-2, with D perhaps being TRBD1 or TRBD2 (5 bases each). V was pared by 2 bases and J by 8 bases, with 15 bases between. CDR3 length: 15 amino acids. Germline V gene lookup returns CDR1 MGHRA and CDR2 YSYEKL. The CDR3 spells CASSQIVGVGGELFF. In DNA, the CDR3 is TGCGCCAGCAGCCAAATTGTGGGGGTGGGAGGGGAGCTGTTTTTT.

This chain connects TRBV18 to TRBJ2-2; 8 bases are a match to TRBD2. Trimming removed 3 bases from V and 0 bases from J; junction bases left unmatched: 3. Germline V gene lookup returns CDR1 KGHSH and CDR2 LQKENI. CDR3 length equals 16 residues. The CDR3 sequence: CASSPYSGTNTGELFF. The CDR3 DNA reads as TGTGCCAGCTCACCCTATAGCGGGACGAACACCGGGGAGCTGTTTTTT.

The chain is built from TRBV28 and TRBJ2-1; tentative D call: TRBD2 (5 bases). CDR1 and CDR2 from the germline V gene are MDHEN and SYDVKM. The CDR3 loop spans 16 amino acids. Trimming removed 6 bases from V and 3 bases from J, with 18 bases in between. The CDR3 DNA is TGTGCCAGCAGCCTAGGATGGGAGTACGTCTACAATGAGCAGTTCTTC. It yields the protein CASSLGWEYVYNEQFF.

The chain joins TRBV14 to TRBJ2-7, with 7 bases identical to TRBD1. The length of the CDR3 is 16 residues. Trimming at V came to 1 base and at J to 4 bases, leaving 10 bases not matched to a gene. CDR1 and CDR2 from the germline V gene are SGHDN and FVKESK. CDR3 bases: TGTGCCAGCAGCCAAGTAAACAGGGGTGGTCGTTACGAGCAGTACTTC. Amino acids: CASSQVNRGGRYEQYF.

The J gene is TRBJ2-2, the V gene TRBV6-5; possible D gene TRBD1, 6 bases. This CDR3 has 13 residues. Deletions cut 5 bases from V and 7 bases from J, with 11 bases between. CDR1 and CDR2 from the germline V gene are MNHEY and SVGAGI. The CDR3, as DNA: TGTGCCAGCAGTCCGGGACAAAGCGGGGAGCTGTTTTTT. Amino acids: CASSPGQSGELFF.